One and the same sample provided the 19 T cell receptor beta chains below, sequenced in a study of cytomegalovirus exposure and HLA in healthy donors. Researchers ran the PCR with 60 Vbeta and 13 Jbeta primers. The assay was immunoSEQ multiplex PCR, and TCRdb's table has in-frame clones only and misses some. Of approximately 100,000 clones listed, around 80% are singletons. Sequencing was performed on PBMCs. Source of these receptors: a young man in good health and CMV-seropositive.

The chain recombines TRBV30 with TRBJ1-2, with 7 bases fitting TRBD1. The CDR3 consists of 13 residues. Germline V lookup: CDR1 GTSNPN, CDR2 SVGIG (reference sequence). J gave up 8 bases and V 4 bases, and 10 bases lay outside the gene matches. The CDR3 sequence: CAWIRRFRGGYTF. CDR3 in DNA: TGTGCCTGGATTCGACGGTTCAGGGGGGGCTACACCTTC.

The chain couples TRBV29-1 to TRBJ2-1; 7 bases map to TRBD2. Germline lookup yields CDR1 SQVTM and CDR2 ANQGSEA. The J segment lost 0 bases and the V segment lost 5 bases, leaving 7 bases of the junction unmatched. The CDR3 sequence is 15 residues long. The CDR3 reads CSVRLGGNSYNEQFF. For the CDR3, the DNA is TGCAGCGTTCGCCTCGGGGGGAACTCCTACAATGAGCAGTTCTTC.

The V and J genes are TRBV5-4 and TRBJ2-5, with 7 nucleotides matching TRBD1. Germline CDR1 SGHNT, CDR2 YYREEE (reference sequence). V lost 0 bases, J lost 5 bases, and 10 bases stayed unmatched. CDR3 length equals 16 residues. The CDR3 sequence is CASSLGGGQRGETQYF. CDR3 nucleotide sequence: TGTGCCAGCAGCTTGGGAGGGGGACAGAGGGGGGAGACCCAGTACTTC.

This sequence joins TRBV6-5 and TRBJ2-5, with 7 bases identical to TRBD1. The CDR3 length is 15 residues. Germline V lookup: CDR1 MNHEY, CDR2 SVGAGI. J was trimmed by 5 bases and V by 0 bases; bases with no gene match: 6. In nucleotides, the CDR3 is TGTGCCAGCAGTTACTCAAAGACAGGGTGGGAGACCCAGTACTTC. Translated: CASSYSKTGWETQYF.

V usage is TRBV7-9 and J usage is TRBJ2-1, with 9 bases that match TRBD1. The ends lost 4 bases at V and 6 bases at J; junction bases unmatched: 7. From germline, CDR1 is SEHNR and CDR2 FQNEAQ (reference sequence). The CDR3 has 15 residues. CDR3 nucleotide sequence: TGTGCCAGCAGCTCGGGACAGGGTGGTGTCAATGAGCAGTTCTTC. This sequence encodes CASSSGQGGVNEQFF.

The chain couples TRBV5-1 to TRBJ2-7; perhaps TRBD1 as D (6 bases). V dropped 4 bases and J dropped 5 bases, with 19 bases sitting between them. The CDR3 is made up of 15 amino acids. CDR1 is SGHRS, CDR2 YFSETQ, per germline. The DNA of the CDR3 is TGCGCCAGCAGCCCCTACGTTGGACAGTCCGACGAGCAGTACTTC. Encoded protein: CASSPYVGQSDEQYF.

The gene calls are TRBV20-1 and TRBJ2-3, with D possibly being TRBD1 (5 bases). V was shortened by 8 bases and J by 9 bases, with 12 bases between the two germline ends. CDR1 is DFQATT and CDR2 is SNEGSKA in the germline V gene (reference sequence). The length of the CDR3 is 10 residues. CDR3 protein: CSSYWGTQYF. The CDR3 coding sequence is TGCAGTAGCTACTGGGGCACGCAGTATTTT.

This clone was found many times. The chain links TRBV28 to TRBJ2-1; TRBD2 aligns across 13 bases. V lost 5 bases and J lost 6; bases outside the gene matches: 7. CDR3 length equals 16 residues. Germline loops: CDR1 MDHEN, CDR2 SYDVKM. The CDR3 sequence is CASSPRLAGGPNEQFF. The CDR3 region has the DNA TGTGCCAGCAGTCCACGACTAGCGGGGGGACCCAATGAGCAGTTCTTC.

This chain uses TRBV29-1 with TRBJ1-1, with D possibly matching TRBD1 (5 bases). V lost 4 bases and J 4 bases, leaving 13 bases between the germline ends. The CDR3 loop spans 13 amino acids. Germline values: CDR1 SQVTM, CDR2 ANQGSEA. This CDR3 is CSVAWQGGTEAFF. CDR3 coding DNA: TGCAGCGTTGCGTGGCAGGGAGGCACTGAAGCTTTCTTT.

CDR3 residues: CASGTGDFSGNTIYF. CDR3 nucleotides: TGTGCTTCTGGGACAGGGGACTTCTCTGGAAACACCATATATTTT. This rearrangement joins TRBV6-5 to TRBJ1-3; 10 bases are a match to TRBD1. From germline, CDR1 is MNHEY and CDR2 SVGAGI. The length of the CDR3 is 15 residues.

The chain carries TRBV10-2 and TRBJ2-5, with 12 bases fitting TRBD2. Per germline, CDR1 WSHSY and CDR2 SAAADI. The length of the CDR3 is 16 residues. The V segment lost 4 bases and the J segment 0 bases; nucleotides outside the gene matches: 3. Written as DNA, the CDR3 is TGCGCCAGCAGTGGAACTAGCGGGGGGTACCAAGAGACCCAGTACTTC. It encodes CASSGTSGGYQETQYF.

The rearrangement uses TRBV5-4 and TRBJ1-4; TRBD1 agrees at 8 bases. Trimming removed 0 bases from V and 7 bases from J; junction bases left unmatched: 5. This CDR3 spans 15 amino acids. CDR1 SGHNT and CDR2 YYREEE come from the germline V gene (reference sequence). CDR3 in DNA: TGTGCCAGCAGCTTGGCGGACAGGGTTCCTGAAAAACTGTTTTTT. It is translated as CASSLADRVPEKLFF. Using reference TRBV5-4 and TRBJ1-4 for the parts outside the CDR3, the full variable domain is ETGVTQSPTHLIKTRGQQVTLRCSSQSGHNTVSWYQQALGQGPQFIFQYYREEENGRGNFPPRFSGLQFPNYSSELNVNALELDDSALYLCASSLADRVPEKLFFGSGTQLSVL.

This chain connects TRBV15 to TRBJ2-7; 12 bases fit TRBD2. CDR1 and CDR2 from the germline V gene are LNHNV and YYDKDF (reference sequence). This CDR3 spans 14 amino acids. The V segment lost 1 base and the J segment 9 bases; nucleotides outside the gene matches: 4. The DNA of the CDR3 is TGTGCCACCAGCAGAGCTAGCGGGGGGGCTTTGCAGTACTTC. Its protein is CATSRASGGALQYF.

As to this clone: Mismatch with germline at one junction end may stem from a read error. This CDR3 is also generated by other DNA sequences in the sample. The rearrangement links TRBV28 to TRBJ1-2; possibly TRBD1 for D (5 bases). This CDR3 comprises 15 residues. Germline assignment: CDR1 MDHEN and CDR2 SYDVKM. CDR3 amino acids: CASRTRTTANYGYTF. For the CDR3, the DNA is TGTGCCAGCAGGACAAGAACGACAGCAAACTATGGTTACACCTTC.

This clone was seen once. The rearrangement joins TRBV27 to TRBJ1-6; D unresolved. Germline loops: CDR1 MNHEY, CDR2 SMNVEV (reference sequence). The CDR3 has 14 residues. Trimming cost V 3 bases and J 8 bases, with 11 bases left between them. CDR3 region: CASSLRPLDSPLHF. The CDR3 coding sequence is TGTGCCAGCAGTTTGAGGCCTTTGGATTCACCCCTCCACTTT.

This chain uses TRBV11-2 with TRBJ2-7; maybe TRBD1 (5 bases). V was trimmed by 5 bases and J by 2 bases, leaving 13 bases between them. This CDR3 contains 14 residues. Germline loops: CDR1 SGHAT, CDR2 FQNNGV. CDR3 amino acids: CASSPPDRAYEQYF. DNA for the CDR3: TGTGCCAGCAGCCCACCAGACAGAGCCTACGAGCAGTACTTC.

This clone has just one count. At the DNA level, this CDR3 is encoded by other sequences in the same sample as well. The DNA of the CDR3 is TGTGCCAGCAGTTACCAGGGCTATGGCTACACCTTC. Its translation: CASSYQGYGYTF. The V gene is TRBV6-5, the J gene TRBJ1-2; a weak D match, TRBD1 (5 bases). The V end lost 2 bases, the J end lost 4 bases, and 5 bases lay between the germline ends. The CDR3 contains 12 residues. Germline V gene lookup returns CDR1 MNHEY and CDR2 SVGAGI.

This clone was picked up a small number of times. This sequence joins TRBV30 and TRBJ1-5; tentative D call: TRBD1 (5 bases). CDR1 GTSNPN and CDR2 SVGIG come from the germline V gene (reference sequence). The ends were cut back, 0 bases at V and 2 bases at J, with 11 bases in the middle. This CDR3 comprises 15 residues. In nucleotides, the CDR3 is TGTGCCTGGAGTGTATGGGGCCGTGGCAATCAGCCCCAGCATTTT. Translating gives CAWSVWGRGNQPQHF.

The gene calls are TRBV4-2 and TRBJ2-5, with D possibly being TRBD2 (5 bases). V gave up 4 bases and J gave up 1 base, with 10 bases separating them. CDR1 and CDR2 (germline): LGHNA, YNFKEQ. The CDR3 is 14 amino acids. The CDR3 nucleotides are TGTGCCAGCAGCCCCTCGGGAAGCCAAGAGACCCAGTACTTC. Its protein is CASSPSGSQETQYF.